This T cell receptor beta chain was observed in a study of T cell responses to AZD1222 COVID-19 vaccine (dated by TCRdb to about 2021). Some background on the complete study: AZD1222 recipients given second doses at about 4 weeks or at about 12 weeks were pooled, since spike-specific TCR depth and breadth were not found to differ between the two schedules. TCR sequencing covered fewer than 250 trial participants: 207 given two doses of AZD1222 and approximately 26 given two doses of MenACWY control vaccine. Trial participants were enrolled by age into subgroups of 18-55, 56-69 and 70-plus years, and around 150, 29 and 61 TCR-sequenced participants, respectively, were included in these subgroups.

The CDR3 numbers 15 residues from cysteine through phenylalanine. The read is trimmed to its CDR3 DNA, 45 bases read in frame from base 1. Looking up the germline V gene yields CDR1 MNHEY and CDR2 SVGAGI. V was cut back by 6 bases and J by 6 bases, leaving a gap of 15 bases between them. General findings and caveats noted by the study authors: Participants were mostly white British and included more females than males, and it was suggested by the authors that clonal diversity may have been underestimated. Because no samples from the day 14 peak response were available, repertoires could be characterized only after the peak T cell response. Reportedly, almost half of the unique spike-specific TCRs recognized epitopes lying outside the regions that are mutated in the B.1.351 and B.1.1.7 variants. After two AZD1222 doses, spike-specific TCR breadth and depth were significantly higher than at day 0 and than in MenACWY recipients. In the small 56-69-year group, the increase in depth fell short of significance, most likely because of low power. Vaccine-associated CD4 TCRs spanned the whole spike protein, with dominant responses in regions 160-218 and 743-854. Conclusions about previously exposed vaccinees are limited, since just five to seven AZD1222 recipients were seropositive for SARS-CoV-2 at baseline.

The CDR3 regions of human TCRbeta chains were subjected to immunosequencing. Per the original workflow: TCRs in the repertoires were compared against a reference library of SARS-CoV-2-specific TCRs that had been generated with the MIRA antigen-specificity platform. Breadth was defined as the fraction of unique TCRs that were SARS-CoV-2-associated. Depth was defined as the fraction of total T cells that were SARS-CoV-2-associated. Using the MIRA data, each spike-specific TCR was assigned both to the spike region to which the TCR was reactive and to a CD4 or CD8 class. Log10-transformed breadth and depth values were compared by one-way ANOVA with Sidak's multiple comparisons tests. TCRdb obtained this table from immuneACCESS and retained in-frame rearrangements with V and J assigned. These tables miss some clones; where compared with another copy, unresolved V genes account for less than half of the shortfall, and the remainder is unexplained. V, J and clone size derive from that table, while D and trimming were established from the DNA sequence. For this sample there are around 160,000 clones; roughly 91% appear just once. The ten largest clones add up to about 1.9% of the sample.

Regarding this clone: This clone's antigen is unknown. The record has no base qualities; no much larger clone is one base away.

The sample's time point, from its label and the paper: baseline before first vaccination. Samples from vaccinated people were obtained from the UK trials COV001 and COV002, which included a single-blind randomized controlled phase 2/3 trial of AZD1222 (ChAdOx1 nCoV-19) in healthy adults. For TCRbeta chain sequencing, PBMC samples were collected from trial participants at day 0 and at day 28 after the second dose. The TCR comes from an adult in good health. The chain was built from TRBV6-5 and TRBJ1-6, with the D gene too uncertain to name. Specimen: peripheral blood, collected on day 0 of AZD1222 vaccination. The encoded CDR3 is CASSPSDRGNSPLHF. The nucleotide sequence reads TGTGCCAGCAGCCCCTCGGACCGTGGTAATTCACCCCTCCACTTT.